Described below is a single T cell receptor (beta chain) sequence and its context. This record comes from a study of blood T cell repertoires in COVID-19. Study information: Samples representing acute and convalescent COVID-19 were sourced from the United States, Italy and Spain. PBMCs, B-cell-depleted T cells, or T cells provided the cDNA or gDNA that made up the material.

The authors' processing: Nucleated cell counts were estimated from reference gene primer amplification. Using immunoSEQ multiplex PCR, the repertoire was profiled, and TCRdb retains in-frame clones only, with some absent. V and J calls plus clone size are reproduced from that table; the DNA served to infer D and trimming. This sample carries around 30,000 clones, around 87% of them seen once, and the ten largest clones take about 14%. The origin of this receptor is a man aged 55 to 70 with active COVID-19. Sequenced material: peripheral blood.

The CDR3 loop is CATSDSRGHGETQYF. CDR3 nucleotide sequence: TGTGCCACCAGTGATTCCAGGGGGCATGGGGAGACCCAGTACTTC. The chain is built from TRBV24-1 and TRBJ2-5; TRBD1 matches at 8 bases. The V segment lost 2 bases and the J segment 5 bases; nucleotides outside the gene matches: 6. Germline CDR1 KGHDR, CDR2 SFDVKD. The CDR3 has 15 residues.